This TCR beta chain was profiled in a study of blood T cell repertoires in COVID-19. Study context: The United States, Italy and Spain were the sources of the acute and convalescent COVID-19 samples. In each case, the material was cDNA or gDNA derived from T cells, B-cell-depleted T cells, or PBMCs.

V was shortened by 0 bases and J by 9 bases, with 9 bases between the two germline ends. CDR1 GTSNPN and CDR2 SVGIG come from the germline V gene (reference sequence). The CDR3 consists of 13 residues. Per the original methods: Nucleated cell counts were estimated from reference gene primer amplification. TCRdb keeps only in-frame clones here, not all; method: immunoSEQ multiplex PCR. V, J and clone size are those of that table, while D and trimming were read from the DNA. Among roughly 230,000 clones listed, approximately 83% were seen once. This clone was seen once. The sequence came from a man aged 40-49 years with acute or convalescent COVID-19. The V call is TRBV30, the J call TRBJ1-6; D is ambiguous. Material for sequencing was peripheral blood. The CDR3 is CAWSVASTSPLHF. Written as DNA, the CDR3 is TGTGCCTGGAGTGTAGCTAGTACTTCACCCCTCCACTTT.